The sequence of this TCR beta chain was determined in a study of long-term antiretroviral therapy in people with HIV. Sequencing relied on immunoSEQ assay v3.0, run at survey level. Clones were read by immunoSEQ multiplex PCR, and TCRdb kept only the in-frame ones, dropping some. Of 30,000 to 40,000 clones listed, 75% to 90% are singletons. Prior to DNA extraction, the samples held roughly 0.85-10 million cryopreserved PBMC. With 2 bases clipped from V and 3 bases from J, the junction kept 2 bases outside the gene matches. Looked up from germline, CDR1 is KGHSH and CDR2 is LQKENI. This CDR3 comprises 16 residues.

V and J are TRBV18 and TRBJ2-3; 13 nucleotides align to TRBD2. This TCR derives from a man between 18 and 35 years old with HIV. Sequenced here: unsorted PBMCs, sampled 1.5 years after starting antiretroviral therapy. CDR3 sequence reads: CASSPSGLAGTDTQYF. CDR3 nucleotide sequence: TGTGCCAGCTCACCATCGGGACTAGCGGGAACAGATACGCAGTATTTT.